This T cell receptor (beta chain) was recovered during a study of T-cell memory formation after mild COVID-19. For the study at large: The two donors had largely donor-specific TCR clusters.

This CDR3 contains 17 residues. Trimming removed 4 bases from V and 5 bases from J; junction bases left unmatched: 11. TCRdb called the 5' RACE reads again in MiXCR, with one record for every CDR3 protein. The sample includes under 250,000 distinct CDR3 sequences, 8% to 9.5% of them seen just once. This clonotype occurred a few times. This TCR derives from a man between 18 and 35 years old who had mild COVID-19 (a few samples of this study predate the infection). Cell type and time point are not known. The sample was PBMCs or a T cell subset sorted from them (not recorded which). The chain recombines TRBV12-3 or TRBV12-4 with TRBJ1-1, with 12 positions matching TRBD1. The CDR3 region is CASSSVPGQGAGTEAFF. The CDR3 bases are TGTGCCAGCAGTTCCGTCCCGGGACAGGGGGCCGGAACTGAAGCTTTCTTT.